These 24 T cell receptor beta chains originate from one sample sequenced in a study of identical twins. TCRdb passed the 5' RACE reads through MiXCR, listing each CDR3 protein once. The sample has about 920,000 distinct CDR3 sequences; roughly an eighth are singletons. A further study also used this sample, focusing on yellow fever vaccine responses in identical twins.

Sequences were obtained from PBMCs. The receptors were sampled from a woman under 30 in good health.

The table lists this clonotype with a few counts. V gene TRBV7-6 combines with J gene TRBJ2-2, with D perhaps given as TRBD1 or TRBD2 (6 bases each). Trimming stripped 6 bases from V and 7 bases from J, with 12 bases between. CDR1 SGHVS and CDR2 FNYEAQ come from the germline V gene. The CDR3 extends over 13 amino acids. The CDR3 loop reads CASSLGGFGELFF. The CDR3 bases are TGTGCCAGCAGTCTAGGGGGGTTCGGGGAGCTGTTTTTT.

This clonotype was seen a handful of times. The chain recombines TRBV9 with TRBJ1-3; D is uncertain. CDR3 length: 16 amino acids. The germline V gene encodes CDR1 SGDLS and CDR2 YYNGEE. V was cut by 0 bases and J by 0 bases, with 10 bases left in between. This chain's CDR3 is CASSVEAQISGNTIYF. The CDR3 DNA reads TGTGCCAGCAGCGTAGAGGCACAGATCTCTGGAAACACCATATATTTT.

The rearrangement links TRBV11-2 to TRBJ2-3, with 7 bases fitting TRBD2. With 5 bases clipped from V and 0 bases from J, the junction kept 5 bases outside the gene matches. The CDR3 totals 15 residues. The germline CDR1 and CDR2 sequences are SGHAT and FQNNGV. The CDR3 protein is CASSEAGVSTDTQYF. The CDR3 bases are TGTGCCAGCAGCGAGGCGGGGGTGAGCACAGATACGCAGTATTTT.

This clonotype appeared a few times. The chain employs TRBV4-1 and TRBJ2-1; D ambiguous. CDR1 is MGHRA and CDR2 is YSYEKL in the germline V gene. V lost 5 bases and J lost 2, with 19 bases in between. The CDR3 covers 17 residues. The CDR3 DNA reads as TGCGCCAGCAGCGCTTCTATGGGCCCTTCGACCTACAATGAGCAGTTCTTC. Translated, it gives CASSASMGPSTYNEQFF.

In its sample, this clonotype was seen a few times. The V and J genes are TRBV28 and TRBJ2-1, with 7 bases fitting TRBD1. The CDR3 is 13 amino acids. Germline-derived CDR1 and CDR2 are MDHEN and SYDVKM. V gave up 5 bases and J gave up 6 bases; unmatched junction bases: 4. The CDR3 DNA sequence: TGTGCCAGCAGTGAGACAGGGATCAATGAGCAGTTCTTC. This translates into CASSETGINEQFF.

This clonotype appeared a few times. The chain uses TRBV27 and TRBJ2-1; 9 nucleotides agree with TRBD2. Germline CDR1 is MNHEY and CDR2 is SMNVEV (reference sequence). V was clipped by 2 bases and J by 3 bases; unmatched bases: 11. The CDR3 is made up of 18 amino acids. Here the CDR3 reads CASSLAAGGPLNYNEQFF. The CDR3 coding sequence is TGTGCCAGCAGTTTAGCGGCGGGAGGGCCCCTAAACTACAATGAGCAGTTCTTC.

This clonotype was counted a few times. J is TRBJ1-4 and V is TRBV29-1, with 7 bases lining up with TRBD1. Germline values: CDR1 SQVTM, CDR2 ANQGSEA. There are 16 residues in the CDR3. Trimming removed 5 bases from V and 4 bases from J; junction bases left unmatched: 13. The CDR3 DNA follows: TGCAGCGTTTGGGTTGCGTCCGGGACAGTTAATGAAAAACTGTTTTTT. Its translation is CSVWVASGTVNEKLFF.

This clonotype occurred a few times. The chain uses TRBV20-1 and TRBJ2-2; D is uncertain. Germline loops: CDR1 DFQATT, CDR2 SNEGSKA (reference sequence). The CDR3 covers 14 residues. Deletions cut 6 bases from V and 4 bases from J, with 15 bases between. The CDR3 region is CSAPTVGRTGELFF. CDR3 nucleotides: TGCAGTGCCCCAACGGTGGGCCGCACCGGGGAGCTGTTTTTT.

This clonotype has at least ten counts. The chain couples TRBV29-1 to TRBJ2-2, with TRBD2 as a possible D gene (6 bases). Germline assignment: CDR1 SQVTM and CDR2 ANQGSEA. This CDR3 region has 15 residues. V lost 4 bases and J 4 bases, leaving 16 bases between the germline ends. CDR3 in DNA: TGCAGCGTTGGAGGGTTGGGAGCGGGCACCGGGGAGCTGTTTTTT. Protein: CSVGGLGAGTGELFF.

The chain uses TRBV7-8 and TRBJ2-1; weak D call: TRBD2 (6 bases). Germline CDR1 reads SGHVS; CDR2 reads FQNEAQ. The germline V and J ends were trimmed by 1 base and 3 bases, with 13 bases remaining between them. The CDR3 covers 16 residues. CDR3 in DNA: TGTGCCAGCAGCTTAGTGGCCGGGAGAAACTACAATGAGCAGTTCTTC. This gives the protein CASSLVAGRNYNEQFF.

This clonotype was found a few times. V is TRBV12-3 or TRBV12-4 and J is TRBJ2-3; D is possibly TRBD1 (6 bases). Trimming took 3 bases from V and 2 from J, leaving 12 bases between them. The CDR3 contains 15 residues. The DNA of the CDR3 is TGTGCCAGCAGTTTGTGGGGGCAGGCCACAGATACGCAGTATTTT. Its translation is CASSLWGQATDTQYF.

This clonotype was observed a few times. This chain connects TRBV5-1 to TRBJ1-6; weak D call: TRBD1 (6 bases). The germline gives CDR1 SGHRS, CDR2 YFSETQ. The CDR3 runs to 15 residues. Between the trimmed V and J ends, which lost 4 bases and 0 bases, there was a span of 8 bases. The CDR3 here is CASSMDSSYNSPLHF. As DNA, the CDR3 is TGCGCCAGCAGCATGGACAGCTCCTATAATTCACCCCTCCACTTT.

V gene TRBV11-2 combines with J gene TRBJ2-5; D not resolved. This CDR3 contains 13 residues. V was cut by 7 bases and J by 4 bases, with 13 bases left in between. Germline CDR1 reads SGHAT; CDR2 reads FQNNGV. The DNA of the CDR3 is TGTGCCAGCACCTCAACCTCCCGAGAGACCCAGTACTTC. Its translation is CASTSTSRETQYF.

This clonotype appeared a few times. The rearrangement joins TRBV10-3 to TRBJ2-1; weak D call: TRBD1 (6 bases). Germline V CDR1 and CDR2: ENHRY, SYGVKD. V was shortened by 6 bases and J by 5 bases, with 17 bases between the two germline ends. The CDR3 runs to 15 residues. The CDR3 here is CAISRQVDTDNEQFF. The CDR3 nucleotides are TGTGCCATCAGCAGACAGGTAGACACCGACAATGAGCAGTTCTTC.

On this clonotype itself: The junction departs from germline at one end; a sequencing error may be responsible. J is TRBJ1-2 and V is TRBV10-3; no firm D call. Germline CDR1 reads ENHRY; CDR2 reads SYGVKD. This CDR3 is 12 amino acids long. The CDR3 sequence is CAISDVDYGYTF. DNA of the CDR3: TGTGCCATTAGTGACGTGGACTATGGCTACACCTTC.

This clonotype was picked up many times. The chain links TRBV12-3 or TRBV12-4 to TRBJ2-1; D might be TRBD1 or TRBD2, each matching 5 bases. The V and J ends lost 6 bases and 7 bases respectively, with 19 bases between them. The CDR3 covers 15 residues. The CDR3 DNA follows: TGTGCCAGCAGCCCCGGGACCACCACCTCGAATGAGCAGTTCTTC. Its translation: CASSPGTTTSNEQFF.

There are many counts of this clonotype. The rearrangement links TRBV20-1 to TRBJ1-5, with D perhaps matching TRBD1 (6 bases). Trimming removed 6 bases at V and 4 bases at J, with 25 bases between. Germline assignment: CDR1 DFQATT and CDR2 SNEGSKA (reference sequence). The CDR3 is made up of 17 amino acids. The CDR3 nucleotides are TGCAGTGCCACCGCCGATGGGCAGGGGATTTGGAATCAGCCCCAGCATTTT. This translates into CSATADGQGIWNQPQHF.

The chain's CDR3 is CASTDLRGLGAFF. The CDR3 coding sequence is TGTGCCAGCACTGACCTCAGGGGCCTGGGCGCTTTCTTT. The J gene is TRBJ1-1, the V gene TRBV12-3 or TRBV12-4; weak D call: TRBD1 (6 bases). The CDR3 has 13 residues. V lost 7 bases and J 11 bases, leaving 20 bases between the germline ends.

This clonotype was picked up a small number of times. The CDR3 nucleotides are TGTGCCAGCAGTTACAGCGGGGCGACTTCGAACACCGGGGAGCTGTTTTTT. Translating gives CASSYSGATSNTGELFF. The V and J genes are TRBV6-5 and TRBJ2-2; TRBD2 agrees at 7 bases. The ends lost 2 bases at V and 0 bases at J; junction bases unmatched: 6. Germline assignment: CDR1 MNHEY and CDR2 SVGAGI. This CDR3 comprises 17 residues.

This clonotype has a count of ten or more. This rearrangement joins TRBV25-1 to TRBJ1-4; perhaps TRBD1 as D (5 bases). Deletions cut 6 bases from V and 0 bases from J, with 5 bases between. The length of the CDR3 is 13 residues. Germline V lookup: CDR1 MGHDK, CDR2 SYGVNS. The CDR3 bases are TGTGCCAGCAGCAGGGCAACTAATGAAAAACTGTTTTTT. Protein sequence: CASSRATNEKLFF. The whole variable domain, remainder taken from reference TRBV25-1 and TRBJ1-4, is EADIYQTPRYLVIGTGKKITLECSQTMGHDKMYWYQQDPGMELHLIHYSYGVNSTEKGDLSSESTVSRIRTEHFPLTLESARPSHTSQYLCASSRATNEKLFFGSGTQLSVL.

There are a few counts of this clonotype. V and J are TRBV4-1 and TRBJ2-1; TRBD1 matches 9 bases. CDR1 is MGHRA, CDR2 YSYEKL, per germline. Losses at the gene ends were 5 bases for V and 4 bases for J; bases not matched to a gene: 9. The CDR3 covers 16 residues. This chain's CDR3 is CASSYRGQERYNEQFF. Here the CDR3 DNA reads TGCGCCAGCAGCTACAGGGGGCAGGAACGTTACAATGAGCAGTTCTTC.

The chain uses TRBV7-8 and TRBJ2-7, with a tentative D call TRBD2 (6 bases). V shed 1 base and J shed 0 bases, with 19 bases lying between them. The length of the CDR3 is 18 residues. Germline CDR1 reads SGHVS; CDR2 reads FQNEAQ. DNA of the CDR3: TGTGCCAGCAGCTTAGGTAGAAGGCGGGACTTGAGCTCCTACGAGCAGTACTTC. It encodes CASSLGRRRDLSSYEQYF.

This clonotype was seen a handful of times. The chain uses TRBV28 and TRBJ2-1; 15 positions agree with TRBD2. Germline V gene lookup returns CDR1 MDHEN and CDR2 SYDVKM. CDR3 length: 16 amino acids. V trimming: 6 bases; J trimming: 7 bases; junction bases outside the gene matches: 7. The DNA of the CDR3 is TGTGCCAGCAGGTGGACTAGCGGGAGGGCCGGTAATGAGCAGTTCTTC. Its protein is CASRWTSGRAGNEQFF.

The chain recombines TRBV10-3 with TRBJ1-1; TRBD1 matches at 7 bases. V was clipped by 4 bases and J by 3 bases; unmatched bases: 5. This CDR3 has 14 amino acids. Germline CDR1 ENHRY, CDR2 SYGVKD. CDR3 nucleotides: TGTGCCATCAGTGTGGGACAGCGATACACTGAAGCTTTCTTT. Translating gives CAISVGQRYTEAFF.